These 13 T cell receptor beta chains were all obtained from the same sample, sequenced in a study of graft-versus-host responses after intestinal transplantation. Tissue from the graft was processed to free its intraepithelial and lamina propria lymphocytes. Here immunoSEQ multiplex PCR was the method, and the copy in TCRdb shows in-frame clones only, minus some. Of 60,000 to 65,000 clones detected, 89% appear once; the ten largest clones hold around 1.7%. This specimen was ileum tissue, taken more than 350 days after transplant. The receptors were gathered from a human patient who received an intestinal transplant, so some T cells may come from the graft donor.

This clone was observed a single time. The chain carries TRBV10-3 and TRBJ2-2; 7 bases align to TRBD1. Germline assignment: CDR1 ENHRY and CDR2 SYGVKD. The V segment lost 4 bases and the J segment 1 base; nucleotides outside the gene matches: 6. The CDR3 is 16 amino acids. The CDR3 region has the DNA TGTGCCATCAGTGTGGGGACAGAACTGAACACCGGGGAGCTGTTTTTT. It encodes CAISVGTELNTGELFF.

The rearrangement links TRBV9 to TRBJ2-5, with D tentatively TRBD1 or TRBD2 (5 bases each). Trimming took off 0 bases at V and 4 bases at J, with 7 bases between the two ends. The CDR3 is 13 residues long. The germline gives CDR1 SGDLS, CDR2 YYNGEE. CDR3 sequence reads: CASSVDGAETQYF. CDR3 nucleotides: TGTGCCAGCAGCGTAGACGGGGCAGAGACCCAGTACTTC.

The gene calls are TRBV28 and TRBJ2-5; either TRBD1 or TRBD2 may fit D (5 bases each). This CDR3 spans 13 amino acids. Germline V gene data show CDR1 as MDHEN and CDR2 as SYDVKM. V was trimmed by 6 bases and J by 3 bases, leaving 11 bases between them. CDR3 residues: CASRLGVEETQYF. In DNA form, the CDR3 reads TGTGCCAGCAGACTGGGGGTTGAAGAGACCCAGTACTTC.

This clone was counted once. The CDR3, as DNA: TGCGCCAGCAGCCTGAACAGGGGGGTGAACACTGAAGCTTTCTTT. It specifies CASSLNRGVNTEAFF. This chain uses TRBV4-1 with TRBJ1-1; 8 nucleotides agree with TRBD1. The CDR3 has 15 residues. The V gene end was trimmed by 4 bases and the J gene end by 0 bases; junction bases not matched to a gene: 4. Germline V gene sequence: CDR1 MGHRA, CDR2 YSYEKL.

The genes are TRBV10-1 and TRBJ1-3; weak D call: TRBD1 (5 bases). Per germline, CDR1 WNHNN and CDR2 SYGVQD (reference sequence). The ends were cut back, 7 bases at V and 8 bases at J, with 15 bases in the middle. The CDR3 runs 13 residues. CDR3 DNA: TGCGCCAGCACGAAGGGGATAGCAGACACCATATATTTT. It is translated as CASTKGIADTIYF.

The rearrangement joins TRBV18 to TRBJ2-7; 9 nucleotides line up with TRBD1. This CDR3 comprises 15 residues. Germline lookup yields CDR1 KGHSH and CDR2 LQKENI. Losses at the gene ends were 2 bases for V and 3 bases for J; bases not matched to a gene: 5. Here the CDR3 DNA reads TGTGCCAGCTCACCAAGCCCGGACAGGGGCTACGAGCAGTACTTC. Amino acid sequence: CASSPSPDRGYEQYF.

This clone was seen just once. The CDR3 DNA reads TGTGCCAGCAGTGAAGCTCTGGGGGGCTACGAGCAGTACTTC. It specifies CASSEALGGYEQYF. The gene calls are TRBV6-1 and TRBJ2-7; weak D call: TRBD2 (6 bases). The CDR3 contains 14 residues. CDR1 is MNHNS, CDR2 SASEGT, per germline. Trimming left V 0 bases short and J 3 bases short, with 9 bases between.

The CDR3 loop is CASSSWDFSYNEQFF. In nucleotides, the CDR3 is TGTGCCAGCAGCTCTTGGGACTTCTCCTACAATGAGCAGTTCTTC. The chain links TRBV13 to TRBJ2-1; D may be TRBD2 (6 bases). CDR1 and CDR2 from the germline V gene are PRHDT and FYEKMQ (reference sequence). Trimming cost V 4 bases and J 0 bases, with 10 bases left between them. There are 15 residues in the CDR3.

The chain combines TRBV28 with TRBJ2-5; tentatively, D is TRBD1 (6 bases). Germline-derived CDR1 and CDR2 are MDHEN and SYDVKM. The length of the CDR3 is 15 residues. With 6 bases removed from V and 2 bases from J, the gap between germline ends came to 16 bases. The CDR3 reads CASRTPVQGQETQYF. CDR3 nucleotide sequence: TGTGCCAGCAGAACCCCGGTTCAGGGGCAAGAGACCCAGTACTTC.

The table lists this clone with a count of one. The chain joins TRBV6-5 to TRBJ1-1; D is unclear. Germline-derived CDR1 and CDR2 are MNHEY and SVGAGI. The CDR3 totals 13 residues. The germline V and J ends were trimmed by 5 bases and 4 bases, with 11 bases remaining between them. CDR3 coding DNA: TGTGCCAGCAGTCAGTCAAGGGTCACTGAAGCTTTCTTT. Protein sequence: CASSQSRVTEAFF.

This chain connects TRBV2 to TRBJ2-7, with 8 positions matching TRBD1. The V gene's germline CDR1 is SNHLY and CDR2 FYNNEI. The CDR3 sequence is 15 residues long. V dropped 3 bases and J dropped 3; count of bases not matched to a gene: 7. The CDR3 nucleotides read TGTGCCAGCAGTGAGAACAGGGGGAGTCTCTACGAGCAGTACTTC. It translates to CASSENRGSLYEQYF.

CDR3: CSVFINGYTF. In nucleotides, the CDR3 is TGCAGCGTCTTTATTAATGGCTACACCTTC. This chain links TRBV29-1 with TRBJ1-2, with D uncertain. The CDR3 is made up of 10 amino acids. Trimming left V 6 bases short and J 6 bases short, with 8 bases between. The germline V gene encodes CDR1 SQVTM and CDR2 ANQGSEA.

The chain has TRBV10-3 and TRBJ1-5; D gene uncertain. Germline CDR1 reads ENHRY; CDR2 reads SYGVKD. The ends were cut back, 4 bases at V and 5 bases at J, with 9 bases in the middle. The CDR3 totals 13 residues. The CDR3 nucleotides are TGTGCCATCAGTGGAGGGCGAGATCAGCCCCAGCATTTT. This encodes CAISGGRDQPQHF.